This entry is about one TCR beta chain. One entry per CDR3 protein results from TCRdb running MiXCR on the 5' RACE reads. The sample holds 35,000 to 45,000 distinct CDR3 sequences, about 4.2% seen once. The CDR3 is 15 residues long. Deletions cut 4 bases from V and 8 bases from J, with 21 bases between. Germline values: CDR1 DFQATT, CDR2 SNEGSKA (reference sequence). This entry comes from a study of T cells of healthy individuals. The V and J genes are TRBV20-1 and TRBJ1-5, with D possibly TRBD1 on 5 matching bases. This TCR came from a human donor in good health. The CDR3 sequence is CSATGGGRDGEPQHF. As DNA, the CDR3 is TGCAGTGCTACCGGGGGGGGTCGGGACGGGGAGCCCCAGCATTTT.